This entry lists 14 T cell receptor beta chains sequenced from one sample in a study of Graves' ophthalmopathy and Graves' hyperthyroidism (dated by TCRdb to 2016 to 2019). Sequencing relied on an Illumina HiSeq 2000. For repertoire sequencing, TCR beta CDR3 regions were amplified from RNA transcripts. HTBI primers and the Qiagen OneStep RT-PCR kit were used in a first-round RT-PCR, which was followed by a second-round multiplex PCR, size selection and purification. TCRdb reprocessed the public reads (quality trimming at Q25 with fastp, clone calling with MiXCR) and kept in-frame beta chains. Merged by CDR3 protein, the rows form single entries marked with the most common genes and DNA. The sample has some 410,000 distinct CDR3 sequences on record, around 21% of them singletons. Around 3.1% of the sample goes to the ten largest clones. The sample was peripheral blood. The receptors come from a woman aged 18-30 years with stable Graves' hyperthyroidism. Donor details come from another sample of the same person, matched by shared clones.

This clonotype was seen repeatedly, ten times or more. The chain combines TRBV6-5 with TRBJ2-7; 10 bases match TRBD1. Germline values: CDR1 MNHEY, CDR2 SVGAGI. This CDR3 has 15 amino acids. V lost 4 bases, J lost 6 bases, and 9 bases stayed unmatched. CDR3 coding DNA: TGTGCCAGCAGTTCAACTGACAGGGGGCCAGGCGAGCAGTACTTC. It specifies CASSSTDRGPGEQYF.

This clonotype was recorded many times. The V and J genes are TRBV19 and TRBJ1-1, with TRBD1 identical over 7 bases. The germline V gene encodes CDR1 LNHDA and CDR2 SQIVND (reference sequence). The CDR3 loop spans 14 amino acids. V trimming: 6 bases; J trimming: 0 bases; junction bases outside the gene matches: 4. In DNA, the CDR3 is TGTGCCAGTAGCGGACAGGTAATGAACACTGAAGCTTTCTTT. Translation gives CASSGQVMNTEAFF. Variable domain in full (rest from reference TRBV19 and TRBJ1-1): DGGITQSPKYLFRKEGQNVTLSCEQNLNHDAMYWYRQDPGQGLRLIYYSQIVNDFQKGDIAEGYSVSREKKESFPLTVTSAQKNPTAFYLCASSGQVMNTEAFFGQGTRLTVV.

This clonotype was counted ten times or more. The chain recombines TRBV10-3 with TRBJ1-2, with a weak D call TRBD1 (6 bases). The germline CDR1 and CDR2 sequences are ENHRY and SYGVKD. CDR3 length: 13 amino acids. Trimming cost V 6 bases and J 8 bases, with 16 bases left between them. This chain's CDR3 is CAIRWDTNGGYTF. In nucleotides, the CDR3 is TGTGCCATCAGATGGGACACAAATGGAGGCTACACCTTC.

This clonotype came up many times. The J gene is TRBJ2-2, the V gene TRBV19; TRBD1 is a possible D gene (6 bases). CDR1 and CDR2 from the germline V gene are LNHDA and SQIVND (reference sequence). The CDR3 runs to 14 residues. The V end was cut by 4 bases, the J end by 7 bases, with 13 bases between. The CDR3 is CASSSYRADGELFF. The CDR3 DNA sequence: TGTGCCAGTAGTAGTTACAGGGCCGACGGGGAGCTGTTTTTT.

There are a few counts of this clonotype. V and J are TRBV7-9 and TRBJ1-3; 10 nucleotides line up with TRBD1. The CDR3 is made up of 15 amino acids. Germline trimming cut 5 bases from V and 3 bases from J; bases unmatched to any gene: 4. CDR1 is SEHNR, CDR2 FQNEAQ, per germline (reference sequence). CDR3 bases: TGTGCCAGCAGCCAGACAGGGGGCTTTGGAAACACCATATATTTT. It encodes CASSQTGGFGNTIYF.

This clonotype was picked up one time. As DNA, the CDR3 is TGTGCTAGTGGTTTAGATGAAGAGACCCAGTACTTC. Translation gives CASGLDEETQYF. V and J are TRBV12-5 and TRBJ2-5, with no clear D. Germline loops: CDR1 LGHNT, CDR2 FRNRAP. Trimming left V 3 bases short and J 3 bases short, with 5 bases between. The CDR3 covers 12 residues.

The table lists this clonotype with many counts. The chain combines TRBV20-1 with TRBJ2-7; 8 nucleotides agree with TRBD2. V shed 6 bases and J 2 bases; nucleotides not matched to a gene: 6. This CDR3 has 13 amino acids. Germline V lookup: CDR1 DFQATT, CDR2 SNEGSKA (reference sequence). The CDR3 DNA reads TGCAGTGCGCCAACTAGCGGCCCCTACGAGCAGTACTTC. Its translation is CSAPTSGPYEQYF.

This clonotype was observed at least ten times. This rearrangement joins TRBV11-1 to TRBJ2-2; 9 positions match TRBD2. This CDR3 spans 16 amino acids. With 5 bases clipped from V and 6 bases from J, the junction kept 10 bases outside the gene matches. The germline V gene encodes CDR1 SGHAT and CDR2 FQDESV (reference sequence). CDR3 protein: CASSPVGLAVSGELFF. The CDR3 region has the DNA TGTGCCAGCAGCCCGGTGGGACTAGCAGTCTCCGGGGAGCTGTTTTTT.

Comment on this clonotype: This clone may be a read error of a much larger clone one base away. The CDR3 coding sequence is TGCAGCGTTGAGGCGTTGGGGAGGAAGCAGTATTTT. It codes for CSVEALGRKQYF. The rearrangement uses TRBV29-1 and TRBJ2-3; possibly TRBD2 for D (6 bases). CDR3 length: 12 residues. Trimming took off 3 bases at V and 11 bases at J, with 15 bases between the two ends. Germline V gene lookup returns CDR1 SQVTM and CDR2 ANQGSEA.

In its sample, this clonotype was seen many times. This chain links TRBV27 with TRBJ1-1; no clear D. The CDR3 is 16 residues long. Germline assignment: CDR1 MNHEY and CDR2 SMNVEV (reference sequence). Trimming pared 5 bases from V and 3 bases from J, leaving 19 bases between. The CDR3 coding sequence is TGTGCCAGCAGTCCGAGGGCCCTGGGCGTGGACACTGAAGCTTTCTTT. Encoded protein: CASSPRALGVDTEAFF.

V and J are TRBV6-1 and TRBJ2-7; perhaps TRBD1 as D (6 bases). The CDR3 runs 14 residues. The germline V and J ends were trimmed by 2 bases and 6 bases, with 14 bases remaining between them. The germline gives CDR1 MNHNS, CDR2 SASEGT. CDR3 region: CASSENRDGREQYF. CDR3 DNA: TGTGCCAGCAGTGAAAACAGGGATGGGCGCGAGCAGTACTTC.

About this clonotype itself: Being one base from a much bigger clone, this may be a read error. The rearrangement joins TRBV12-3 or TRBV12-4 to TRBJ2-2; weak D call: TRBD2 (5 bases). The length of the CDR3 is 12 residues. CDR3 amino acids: CASSPYTGELCF. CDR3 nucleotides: TGTGCCAGCAGTCCGTACACCGGGGAGCTGTGTTTT.

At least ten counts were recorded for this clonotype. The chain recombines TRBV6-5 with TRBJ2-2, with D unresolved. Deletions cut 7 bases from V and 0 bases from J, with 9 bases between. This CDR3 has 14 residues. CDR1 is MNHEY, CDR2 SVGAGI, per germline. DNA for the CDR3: TGTGCCAGCACCCGGTCCGCGAACACCGGGGAGCTGTTTTTT. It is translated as CASTRSANTGELFF.

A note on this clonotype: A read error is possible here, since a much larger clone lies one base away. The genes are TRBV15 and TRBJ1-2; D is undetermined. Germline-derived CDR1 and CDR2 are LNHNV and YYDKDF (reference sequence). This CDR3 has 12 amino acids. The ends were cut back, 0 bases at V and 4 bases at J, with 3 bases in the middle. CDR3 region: CATSREGYGYTF. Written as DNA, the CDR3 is TGTGCCACCAGCAGAGAAGGCTATGGCTACACCTTC.